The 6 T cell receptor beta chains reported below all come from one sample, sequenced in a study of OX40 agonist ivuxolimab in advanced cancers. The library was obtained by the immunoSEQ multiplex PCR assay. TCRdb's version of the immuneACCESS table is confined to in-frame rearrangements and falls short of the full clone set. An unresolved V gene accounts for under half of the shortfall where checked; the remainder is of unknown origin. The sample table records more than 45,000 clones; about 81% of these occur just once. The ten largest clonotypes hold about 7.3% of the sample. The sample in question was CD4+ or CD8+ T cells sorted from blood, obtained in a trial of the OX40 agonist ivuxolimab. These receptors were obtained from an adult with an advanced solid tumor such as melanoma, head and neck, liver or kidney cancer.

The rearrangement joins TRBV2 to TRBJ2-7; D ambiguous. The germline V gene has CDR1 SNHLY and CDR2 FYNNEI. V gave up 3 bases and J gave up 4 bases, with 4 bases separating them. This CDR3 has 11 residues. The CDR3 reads CASSEFYEQYF. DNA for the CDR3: TGTGCCAGCAGTGAGTTTTACGAGCAGTACTTC.

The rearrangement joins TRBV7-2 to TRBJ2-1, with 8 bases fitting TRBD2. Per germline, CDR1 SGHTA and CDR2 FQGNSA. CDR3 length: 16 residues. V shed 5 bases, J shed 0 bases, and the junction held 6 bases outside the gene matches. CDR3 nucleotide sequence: TGTGCCAGCAGCATCATAGCGGGGCCCTCCTACAATGAGCAGTTCTTC. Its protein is CASSIIAGPSYNEQFF.

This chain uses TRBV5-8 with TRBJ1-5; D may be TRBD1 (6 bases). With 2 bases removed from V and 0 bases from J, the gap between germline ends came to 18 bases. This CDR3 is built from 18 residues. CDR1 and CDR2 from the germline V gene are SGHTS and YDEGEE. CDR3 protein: CASSFFKSGDDSNQPQHF. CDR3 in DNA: TGTGCCAGCAGCTTCTTTAAGTCAGGGGATGATAGCAATCAGCCCCAGCATTTT.

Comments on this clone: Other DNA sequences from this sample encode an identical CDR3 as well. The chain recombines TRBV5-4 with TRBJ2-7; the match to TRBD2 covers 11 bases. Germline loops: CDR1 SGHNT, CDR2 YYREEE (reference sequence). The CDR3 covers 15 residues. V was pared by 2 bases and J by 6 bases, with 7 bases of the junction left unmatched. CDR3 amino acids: CASSFIALAGGEQYF. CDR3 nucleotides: TGTGCCAGCAGCTTTATTGCGCTAGCGGGAGGCGAGCAGTACTTC.

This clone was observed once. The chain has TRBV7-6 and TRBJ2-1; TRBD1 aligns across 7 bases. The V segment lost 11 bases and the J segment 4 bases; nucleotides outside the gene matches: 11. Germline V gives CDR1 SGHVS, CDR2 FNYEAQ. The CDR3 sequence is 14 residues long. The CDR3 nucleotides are TGTGCCGGAGGACAGGCCCCTTTATACAATGAGCAGTTCTTC. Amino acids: CAGGQAPLYNEQFF.

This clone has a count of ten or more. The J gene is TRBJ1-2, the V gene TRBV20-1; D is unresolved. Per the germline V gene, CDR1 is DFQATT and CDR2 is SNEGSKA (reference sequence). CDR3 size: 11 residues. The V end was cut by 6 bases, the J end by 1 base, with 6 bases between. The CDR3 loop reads CSAPDNYGYTF. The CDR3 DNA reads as TGCAGTGCCCCTGATAACTATGGCTACACCTTC.